This is a list of T cell receptor beta chains from one sample in a study of T-cell memory formation after mild COVID-19. TCRdb passed the 5' RACE reads through MiXCR, listing each CDR3 protein once. The profile shows 350,000 to 450,000 distinct CDR3 sequences, about 15% of them singletons. Specimen: PBMCs or a T cell subset sorted from them (not recorded which). All receptors come from a man between 18 and 29 years old who had mild COVID-19 (a few samples of this study predate the infection). Cell type and time point are not known. Each CDR3 is given with its conserved first and last residue. Fields, in order: clone size, J gene, V gene, CDR3 protein. Rows give clone size only sometimes, using once, few, many, or a class for an expanded clone.

. TRBJ1-4 TRBV7-2 CASSSGGSNEKLFF
. TRBJ1-1 TRBV2 CASSSTGRLEAFF
few TRBJ1-2 TRBV7-2 CASSPSRPYGYTF
few TRBJ2-2 TRBV14 CASSHLGQGMSNTGELFF
. TRBJ1-1 TRBV10-3 CAIRPPGRGDAEAFF
few TRBJ1-6 TRBV19 CASRGSGGPPLHF
few TRBJ1-1 TRBV29-1 CSVVKTVVNTEAFF
few TRBJ2-5 TRBV20-1 CSARASTSGQETQYF
few TRBJ2-3 TRBV7-3 CASSLGGGVDTQYF
. TRBJ1-1 TRBV18 CASSPRTVDTEAFF
. TRBJ2-5 TRBV20-1 CSAPTDREETQYF
. TRBJ1-1 TRBV19 CASSIDPGKRNTEAFF
. TRBJ2-3 TRBV5-6 CASSWEPKRGDTQYF
. TRBJ2-3 TRBV6-5 CASSPRRGDTQYF
. TRBJ2-2 TRBV20-1 CSARERGLKGDTGELFF
few TRBJ1-5 TRBV3-1 CASSQGQGFWQPQHF
. TRBJ2-5 TRBV4-1 CASSLSGTGETQYF
many TRBJ2-7 TRBV9 CASSADAGTPYEQYF
. TRBJ2-1 TRBV5-1 CASSFARQGQSYNEQFF
. TRBJ2-7 TRBV3-1 CASSQADRNEQYF
many TRBJ2-1 TRBV2 CASRPGGNEQFF
. TRBJ2-3 TRBV7-2 CASSLVNRWGDTQYF
many TRBJ2-5 TRBV7-9 CASSLGASGEETQYF
few TRBJ2-5 TRBV12-3/TRBV12-4 CASSPGQGDQETQYF
many TRBJ2-6 TRBV6-6 CASRGTDSGANVLTF
few TRBJ2-1 TRBV20-1 CSARSGSAGHHNEQFF
. TRBJ1-2 TRBV10-3 CAISDLAPSGYTF
many TRBJ1-2 TRBV5-1 CASSTGQGARGYTF
. TRBJ2-5 TRBV28 CASSLKGFRLRLETQYF
. TRBJ1-4 TRBV12-3/TRBV12-4 CASSWRDPGGEKLFF
many TRBJ2-7 TRBV7-6 CASSSLQGITAYEQYF
few TRBJ2-2 TRBV7-2 CASSLHRLVKGGELFF
. TRBJ1-2 TRBV3-1 CASTQSTGSNYGYTF
few TRBJ2-3 TRBV7-8 CATTRGTSTDTQYF
few TRBJ1-5 TRBV15 CATSSALREPQHF
. TRBJ1-5 TRBV9 CASSVTANRDRGNQPQHF
many TRBJ1-6 TRBV2 CASSTRTLYNSPLHF
few TRBJ2-2 TRBV6-6 CASSYSRGEGELFF
. TRBJ2-7 TRBV6-6 CASSYDSLYEQYF
. TRBJ2-2 TRBV9 CDSSSGGGLNTGELFF
few TRBJ1-2 TRBV12-3/TRBV12-4 CASSLTRLARYTF
. TRBJ2-3 TRBV5-5 CASRVLTSGNTDTQYF
. TRBJ1-5 TRBV6-5 CATGPQGNQPQHF
few TRBJ2-4 TRBV18 CASSPWTSGGKNIQYF
. TRBJ2-2 TRBV7-2 CASRLSGELFF
few TRBJ2-4 TRBV29-1 CSAEQGAQNIQYF
few TRBJ1-5 TRBV2 CASSEGWGDQPQHF
. TRBJ2-5 TRBV2 CASVRDNQETQYF
. TRBJ1-1 TRBV7-2 CASSFRSENTEAFF
few TRBJ1-1 TRBV5-4 CATVDRGTSHTEAFF
. TRBJ1-1 TRBV30 CAWSGGMNTEAFF
many TRBJ1-1 TRBV4-1 CASSQLDRNTEAFF
few TRBJ1-1 TRBV12-3/TRBV12-4 CATTTGGLEAFF
. TRBJ2-3 TRBV7-6 CASSSAPAGGFDTQYF
once TRBJ1-2 TRBV28 CASRPGNNYGYTF
many TRBJ1-5 TRBV4-2 CASSQAGGPDHPSAQHF
many TRBJ2-2 TRBV7-3 CASSLTGQGARTGELFF
. TRBJ1-5 TRBV6-2/TRBV6-3 CASSRQGKGPNQPQHF